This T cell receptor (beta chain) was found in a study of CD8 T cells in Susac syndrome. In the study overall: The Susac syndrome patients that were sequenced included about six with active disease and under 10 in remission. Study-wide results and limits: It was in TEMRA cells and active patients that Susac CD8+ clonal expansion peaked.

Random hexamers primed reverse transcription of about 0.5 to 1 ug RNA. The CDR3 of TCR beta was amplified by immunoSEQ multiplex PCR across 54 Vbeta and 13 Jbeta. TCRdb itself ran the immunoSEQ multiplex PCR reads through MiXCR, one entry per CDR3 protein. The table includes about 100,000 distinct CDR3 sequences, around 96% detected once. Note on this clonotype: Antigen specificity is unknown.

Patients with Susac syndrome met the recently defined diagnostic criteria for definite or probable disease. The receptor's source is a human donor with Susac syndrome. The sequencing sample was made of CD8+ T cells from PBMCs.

CDR3: CASRPGGLGQPQHF. The CDR3 DNA reads as TGTGCCAGCAGGCCAGGGGGCCTGGGTCAGCCCCAGCATTTT. This chain connects TRBV27 to TRBJ1-5, with 8 positions matching TRBD1. This CDR3 contains 14 residues. Germline lookup yields CDR1 MNHEY and CDR2 SMNVEV (reference sequence). Losses at the gene ends were 6 bases for V and 6 bases for J; bases not matched to a gene: 7.